Below, 22 T cell receptor beta chains from the same sample are listed, as sequenced in a study of blood T cell repertoires in COVID-19. Using immunoSEQ multiplex PCR, the repertoire was profiled, and TCRdb retains in-frame clones only, with some absent. The table has 250,000 to 300,000 clones, approximately 90% seen once. The specimen was peripheral blood. These receptors were collected from a woman aged 25 to 39 who had recovered from COVID-19.

V is TRBV12-3 or TRBV12-4 and J is TRBJ1-5; the D gene is possibly TRBD1 (6 bases). Trimming took off 5 bases at V and 4 bases at J, with 9 bases between the two ends. The CDR3 consists of 13 residues. The CDR3 bases are TGTGCCAGCAGTATGGACAGTAATCAGCCCCAGCATTTT. It specifies CASSMDSNQPQHF.

The CDR3 DNA reads TGTGCCAGCAGCCGTTCCTTATACACTGAAGCTTTCTTT. This sequence encodes CASSRSLYTEAFF. The chain joins TRBV5-6 to TRBJ1-1; no firm D call. Germline V gene data show CDR1 as SGHDT and CDR2 as YYEEEE. Trimming stripped 4 bases from V and 3 bases from J, with 10 bases between. The CDR3 loop spans 13 amino acids.

V usage is TRBV7-9 and J usage is TRBJ1-1, with a tentative D call TRBD1 (6 bases). The length of the CDR3 is 16 residues. Per germline, CDR1 SEHNR and CDR2 FQNEAQ (reference sequence). V lost 2 bases to trimming and J lost 0 bases, with 13 bases between them. The CDR3 nucleotides are TGTGCCAGCAGCTTACGGCAGGGGCTAGTGAACACTGAAGCTTTCTTT. This codes for CASSLRQGLVNTEAFF.

This sequence joins TRBV6-2 or TRBV6-3 and TRBJ1-2; D is uncertain. Trimming took off 5 bases at V and 3 bases at J, with 16 bases between the two ends. Germline V gene data show CDR1 as MNHEY and CDR2 as SVGEGT. There are 15 residues in the CDR3. CDR3 in DNA: TGTGCCAGCAGTCAACGTACCCGGGAATACTATGGCTACACCTTC. Its translation is CASSQRTREYYGYTF.

The chain joins TRBV27 to TRBJ2-1, with TRBD2 identical over 9 bases. CDR3 length: 15 amino acids. Trimming took 2 bases from V and 5 from J; bases not matched to a gene: 4. Germline V gene lookup returns CDR1 MNHEY and CDR2 SMNVEV (reference sequence). CDR3 bases: TGTGCCAGCAGTTTAAGCGGGGGGCCCCACAATGAGCAGTTCTTC. Encoded protein: CASSLSGGPHNEQFF.

The V call is TRBV6-6, the J call TRBJ2-3; 7 bases map to TRBD2. This CDR3 comprises 15 residues. The V gene end was trimmed by 6 bases and the J gene end by 4 bases; junction bases not matched to a gene: 10. Germline CDR1 is MNHNY and CDR2 is SVGAGI (reference sequence). Here the CDR3 reads CASSPRGVVADTQYF. The CDR3 bases are TGTGCCAGCAGCCCTCGGGGGGTAGTCGCAGATACGCAGTATTTT.

The J gene is TRBJ1-5, the V gene TRBV30; D not certain. From germline, CDR1 is GTSNPN and CDR2 SVGIG (reference sequence). The CDR3 consists of 15 residues. V was pared by 2 bases and J by 2 bases, with 13 bases between. The CDR3 here is CAWSHRGRGNQPQHF. CDR3 nucleotide sequence: TGTGCCTGGAGTCACCGGGGTAGGGGCAATCAGCCCCAGCATTTT.

This clone has a handful of counts. This rearrangement joins TRBV27 to TRBJ1-6; D is ambiguous. Germline CDR1 and CDR2: MNHEY and SMNVEV (reference sequence). The CDR3 totals 16 residues. The ends were cut back, 2 bases at V and 8 bases at J, with 16 bases in the middle. The CDR3: CASSLRGLAGDSPLHF. CDR3 nucleotides: TGTGCCAGCAGTTTACGGGGTCTCGCCGGGGATTCACCCCTCCACTTT.

The rearrangement links TRBV12-3 or TRBV12-4 to TRBJ1-1; tentative D call: TRBD1 (5 bases). Between the trimmed V and J ends, which lost 6 bases and 3 bases, there was a span of 11 bases. The CDR3 is 13 amino acids. CDR3: CASSLIGDTEAFF. CDR3 sequence (DNA): TGTGCCAGCAGCCTCATAGGGGACACTGAAGCTTTCTTT.

This clone was recorded only once. The chain carries TRBV19 and TRBJ1-2; tentatively, D is TRBD1 (6 bases). CDR1 and CDR2 (germline): LNHDA, SQIVND (reference sequence). This CDR3 is 13 amino acids long. Deletions cut 5 bases from V and 8 bases from J, with 15 bases between. CDR3 DNA: TGTGCCAGTAGTGTCTACAGGGTATCCGGCTACACCTTC. Translation: CASSVYRVSGYTF.

The chain combines TRBV30 with TRBJ1-2; D possibly corresponds to TRBD1 (6 bases). Germline V gene data show CDR1 as GTSNPN and CDR2 as SVGIG (reference sequence). CDR3 size: 13 residues. V lost 0 bases and J 4 bases, leaving 9 bases between the germline ends. As DNA, the CDR3 is TGTGCCTGGAGTGTGACAGGCCGCTATGGCTACACCTTC. Residues: CAWSVTGRYGYTF.

This clone was seen only a few times. CDR3 sequence reads: CSVTGQGSYEQYF. CDR3 sequence (DNA): TGCAGCGTTACCGGACAGGGATCCTACGAGCAGTACTTC. V and J are TRBV29-1 and TRBJ2-7; 8 nucleotides line up with TRBD1. Germline V gives CDR1 SQVTM, CDR2 ANQGSEA. V lost 5 bases and J lost 1; bases outside the gene matches: 4. The CDR3 has 13 residues.

The rearrangement uses TRBV18 and TRBJ2-7; possibly TRBD2 for D (6 bases). CDR3 length: 15 amino acids. Germline V gene data show CDR1 as KGHSH and CDR2 as LQKENI. V was pared by 3 bases and J by 5 bases, with 17 bases between. DNA of the CDR3: TGTGCCAGCTCACCCCGGTCGGGACCGGGGGACGAGCAGTACTTC. Its translation: CASSPRSGPGDEQYF.

The chain couples TRBV7-3 to TRBJ1-6; weak D call: TRBD1 (5 bases). The CDR3 loop spans 15 amino acids. Per the germline V gene, CDR1 is SGHTA and CDR2 is FQGTGA. The V end lost 5 bases, the J end lost 6 bases, and 14 bases lay between the germline ends. CDR3 DNA sequence: TGTGCCAGCAGCCAAAGTGCGGGGGGTAATTCACCCCTCCACTTT. It codes for CASSQSAGGNSPLHF.

The V call is TRBV18, the J call TRBJ2-1; 8 nucleotides align to TRBD1. CDR1 and CDR2 from the germline V gene are KGHSH and LQKENI. This CDR3 contains 16 residues. V shed 3 bases and J 10 bases; nucleotides not matched to a gene: 14. The CDR3 DNA reads as TGTGCCAGCTCACCTGAGATGTTGGGACAGGTCGACGAGCAGTTCTTC. It specifies CASSPEMLGQVDEQFF.

The rearrangement links TRBV27 to TRBJ1-6; TRBD1 matches at 9 bases. Germline V lookup: CDR1 MNHEY, CDR2 SMNVEV (reference sequence). V shed 6 bases and J 9 bases; nucleotides not matched to a gene: 15. The CDR3 runs 17 residues. The CDR3 protein is CASRGHGQGTYGSPLHF. The CDR3 DNA is TGTGCCAGCAGGGGACACGGACAGGGGACGTATGGTTCACCCCTCCACTTT.

The count of this clone is one. The chain employs TRBV9 and TRBJ1-4, with 10 bases that match TRBD1. This CDR3 is built from 16 residues. CDR1 is SGDLS, CDR2 YYNGEE, per germline. The V gene end was trimmed by 3 bases and the J gene end by 10 bases; junction bases not matched to a gene: 12. Here the CDR3 reads CASSAEVGQGVIKLFF. CDR3 nucleotide sequence: TGTGCCAGCAGCGCGGAAGTTGGACAGGGGGTTATAAAACTGTTTTTT.

V is TRBV28 and J is TRBJ1-3, with TRBD1 as a possible D gene (6 bases). The length of the CDR3 is 13 residues. CDR1 is MDHEN, CDR2 SYDVKM, per germline. Trimming cost V 8 bases and J 2 bases, with 10 bases left between them. The CDR3 DNA is TGTGCCAGCCTACAGGGTGCTGGAAACACCATATATTTT. Protein sequence: CASLQGAGNTIYF.

The chain recombines TRBV27 with TRBJ2-7, with D possibly TRBD2 on 6 matching bases. V was cut by 7 bases and J by 1 base, with 11 bases left in between. The CDR3 covers 13 residues. Germline CDR1 MNHEY, CDR2 SMNVEV (reference sequence). CDR3 residues: CASMGLGSYEQYF. In DNA form, the CDR3 reads TGTGCCAGCATGGGACTCGGTTCCTACGAGCAGTACTTC.

The V call is TRBV7-2, the J call TRBJ1-2; D unresolved. This CDR3 is 14 amino acids long. Germline V gene sequence: CDR1 SGHTA, CDR2 FQGNSA. Trimming cost V 3 bases and J 0 bases, with 8 bases left between them. This chain's CDR3 is CASSFRGSNYGYTF. CDR3 DNA: TGTGCCAGCAGCTTTCGGGGATCTAACTATGGCTACACCTTC.

This rearrangement joins TRBV5-1 to TRBJ2-1; 12 nucleotides line up with TRBD2. Germline V gene lookup returns CDR1 SGHRS and CDR2 YFSETQ. With 4 bases clipped from V and 3 bases from J, the junction kept 5 bases outside the gene matches. The CDR3 loop spans 16 amino acids. The CDR3 protein is CASSVTSGGLYNEQFF. The CDR3, as DNA: TGCGCCAGCAGCGTGACTAGCGGGGGCCTCTACAATGAGCAGTTCTTC.

The V call is TRBV3-1 (or the pseudogene TRBV3-2), the J call TRBJ2-5; D is unresolved. Germline CDR1 reads LGHDT; CDR2 reads YNNKEL (reference sequence). The ends were cut back, 4 bases at V and 5 bases at J, with 5 bases in the middle. This CDR3 has 11 residues. This chain's CDR3 is CASSLRETQYF. The CDR3 DNA follows: TGTGCCAGCAGCCTCAGGGAGACCCAGTACTTC.